The subject of this entry is one T cell receptor (beta chain). Antigen unknown. The data stem from a study of identical twins. Whole-study results and caveats: Less excess twin sharing appeared in beta out-of-frame sequences.

V lost 6 bases, J lost 2 bases, and 19 bases lay in between. Germline CDR1 SGHVS, CDR2 FQNEAQ. CDR3 length equals 16 residues. TCRdb analysed the 5' RACE reads with MiXCR anew, one entry per CDR3 protein. This table has approximately 590,000 distinct CDR3 sequences, around a tenth appearing once. These sequences were also reported in another study, on yellow fever vaccine responses in identical twins.

Specimen: PBMCs. V usage is TRBV7-8 and J usage is TRBJ1-2, with D possibly TRBD1 on 5 matching bases. The clonotype originates from a woman aged 18-29 years in good health. DNA of the CDR3: TGTGCCAGCAGTTCCAATTGGGGGGGAGGGAACTATGGCTACACCTTC. Its translation is CASSSNWGGGNYGYTF.